What follows are 10 T cell receptor beta chains derived from one specimen sequenced in a study of beta chain features in type 1 diabetes. Overall study findings and caveats: There was a moderate but significant shortening of TCRB CDR3s in all four CD4+ subsets of Type 1 diabetes patients.

TCRB transcripts that were expressed got sequenced, as all of the isolated RNA had been reverse transcribed. The assay was immunoSEQ multiplex PCR, and TCRdb's table has in-frame clones only and misses some. The table lists fewer than 300,000 clones, approximately 10% of them singletons. Antigen specificity for these receptors is unknown. The sequenced sample consisted of naive CD4+ T cells from blood. The receptors derive from a man aged 25 to 40 with type 1 diabetes.

The chain joins TRBV4-3 to TRBJ1-2; TRBD1 aligns across 7 bases. Germline lookup yields CDR1 LGHNA and CDR2 YSLEER. This CDR3 is built from 15 residues. After removal of 4 bases from V and 0 bases from J, the junction contained 5 bases not matched to a gene. CDR3 sequence (DNA): TGCGCCAGCAGCCCGGGACAGCGACCTAACTATGGCTACACCTTC. Protein sequence: CASSPGQRPNYGYTF.

J is TRBJ2-6 and V is TRBV9; a possible D gene is TRBD2 (5 bases). The length of the CDR3 is 15 residues. Looked up from germline, CDR1 is SGDLS and CDR2 is YYNGEE. Trimming took off 6 bases at V and 4 bases at J, with 14 bases between the two ends. CDR3: CASKSGSTGANVLTF. CDR3 coding DNA: TGTGCCAGCAAATCTGGGAGTACGGGGGCCAACGTCCTGACTTTC. Full variable domain (outside the CDR3, taken from reference TRBV9 and TRBJ2-6): DSGVTQTPKHLITATGQRVTLRCSPRSGDLSVYWYQQSLDQGLQFLIQYYNGEERAKGNILERFSAQQFPDLHSELNLSSLELGDSALYFCASKSGSTGANVLTFGAGSRLTVL.

V is TRBV11-2 and J is TRBJ2-5; 9 bases are a match to TRBD2. V dropped 0 bases and J dropped 7; count of bases not matched to a gene: 0. Germline V CDR1 and CDR2: SGHAT, FQNNGV. The CDR3 totals 13 residues. Here the CDR3 DNA reads TGTGCCAGCAGCTTAGAGCGGGAGGGGACCCAGTACTTC. Translated, it gives CASSLEREGTQYF.

J is TRBJ1-2 and V is TRBV28, with 7 bases identical to TRBD1. Trimming removed 7 bases from V and 0 bases from J; junction bases left unmatched: 8. CDR1 and CDR2 from the germline V gene are MDHEN and SYDVKM. The CDR3 sequence is 15 residues long. The CDR3 loop is CASNWGQTTNYGYTF. CDR3 nucleotides: TGTGCCAGCAACTGGGGACAGACCACTAACTATGGCTACACCTTC.

This clone has a handful of counts. This same CDR3 is encoded by further DNA sequences in the sample. The chain combines TRBV25-1 with TRBJ2-7; the D is unclear. Per germline, CDR1 MGHDK and CDR2 SYGVNS. The CDR3 is 12 residues long. V lost 6 bases to trimming and J lost 2 bases, with 8 bases between them. The CDR3 nucleotides are TGTGCCAGCAGAAGTGGGCCCTACGAGCAGTACTTC. Amino acids: CASRSGPYEQYF.

This clone came up a few times. The gene calls are TRBV27 and TRBJ2-1, with D perhaps TRBD2 (5 bases). This CDR3 has 13 residues. CDR1 MNHEY and CDR2 SMNVEV come from the germline V gene (reference sequence). V was pared by 3 bases and J by 3 bases, with 6 bases between. The chain's CDR3 is CASSFDYYNEQFF. The CDR3 nucleotides read TGTGCCAGCAGTTTCGACTACTACAATGAGCAGTTCTTC.

The chain links TRBV6-1 to TRBJ2-2; D remains unclear. The V end was cut by 2 bases, the J end by 4 bases, with 11 bases between. Germline CDR1 MNHNS, CDR2 SASEGT. This CDR3 has 15 amino acids. The CDR3: CASSEMQAGTGELFF. The CDR3 DNA reads as TGTGCCAGCAGTGAAATGCAAGCTGGCACCGGGGAGCTGTTTTTT.

The V call is TRBV19, the J call TRBJ2-5; TRBD1 might be the D (5 bases). Between the trimmed V and J ends, which lost 6 bases and 2 bases, there was a span of 10 bases. The germline V gene has CDR1 LNHDA and CDR2 SQIVND (reference sequence). This CDR3 contains 13 residues. The CDR3 is CASRKGQQETQYF. Here the CDR3 DNA reads TGTGCCAGTAGGAAGGGGCAGCAAGAGACCCAGTACTTC.

The gene calls are TRBV18 and TRBJ2-7; 7 nucleotides match TRBD1. With 6 bases clipped from V and 2 bases from J, the junction kept 7 bases outside the gene matches. The CDR3 spans 14 residues. The germline CDR1 and CDR2 sequences are KGHSH and LQKENI. CDR3 nucleotide sequence: TGTGCCAGCTCCAGGGACAGACAAGCCTACGAGCAGTACTTC. As protein: CASSRDRQAYEQYF. Together with reference TRBV18 and TRBJ2-7, the CDR3 gives the full variable domain: NAGVMQNPRHLVRRRGQEARLRCSPMKGHSHVYWYRQLPEEGLKFMVYLQKENIIDESGMPKERFSAEFPKEGPSILRIQQVVRGDSAAYFCASSRDRQAYEQYFGPGTRLTVT.

The J gene is TRBJ2-3, the V gene TRBV5-1, with TRBD2 identical over 8 bases. With V trimmed by 7 bases and J by 4 bases, 8 bases remained unmatched. This CDR3 spans 14 amino acids. Germline V gives CDR1 SGHRS, CDR2 YFSETQ. DNA for the CDR3: TGCGCCAGCGGTATAGCGGGGACGGCAGATACGCAGTATTTT. It specifies CASGIAGTADTQYF.